The subject of this entry is one T cell receptor (beta chain). The sample comes from a study of blood T cell repertoires in COVID-19. Across the whole study: Acute-phase and convalescent COVID-19 samples originated in the United States, Italy and Spain. Sample material is recorded as cDNA or gDNA derived from T cells, B-cell-depleted T cells, or PBMCs.

Clones were read by immunoSEQ multiplex PCR, and TCRdb kept only the in-frame ones, dropping some. Here the sample spans 60,000 to 95,000 clones, roughly 90% being singletons. This TCR was sampled from a woman aged 80 or over with active or convalescent COVID-19. The sequencing sample was made of peripheral blood.

Written as DNA, the CDR3 is TGCGCCAGCAGCCAGAGGATGACAGGGGCCACCACTGAAGCTTTCTTT. As protein: CASSQRMTGATTEAFF. The rearrangement uses TRBV4-3 and TRBJ1-1; 8 bases map to TRBD1. Germline V gives CDR1 LGHNA, CDR2 YSLEER. V was pared by 3 bases and J by 4 bases, with 10 bases of the junction left unmatched. CDR3 size: 16 residues.